The clone carrying this TCR beta chain was found a few times. The sample is drawn from a study of blood T cell repertoires in COVID-19. Study-wide context: Donors in the United States, Italy and Spain gave samples during acute or convalescent COVID-19. Sample material is recorded as cDNA or gDNA derived from T cells, B-cell-depleted T cells, or PBMCs.

Trimming removed 3 bases from V and 7 bases from J; junction bases left unmatched: 16. CDR3 size: 17 residues. Germline V gene sequence: CDR1 KGHSH, CDR2 LQKENI. In the authors' workflow: Counts of nucleated cells, estimated from reference gene primer amplification, were obtained. The method was immunoSEQ multiplex PCR; TCRdb's version includes in-frame clones alone and lacks a portion of them. The V and J calls and clone size come from that table; D and trimming were worked out from the DNA. The repertoire holds some 170,000 clones, with roughly 84% as singletons. The chain combines TRBV18 with TRBJ1-2, with TRBD1 matching 8 bases. The clonotype comes from a man aged 40-55 years with acute or convalescent COVID-19. The specimen sequenced was peripheral blood. CDR3 residues: CASSPATTGTGGTGYTF. Written as DNA, the CDR3 is TGTGCCAGCTCACCGGCAACTACCGGGACAGGAGGTACTGGCTACACCTTC. The whole variable domain, filled in from reference TRBV18 and TRBJ1-2, reads NAGVMQNPRHLVRRRGQEARLRCSPMKGHSHVYWYRQLPEEGLKFMVYLQKENIIDESGMPKERFSAEFPKEGPSILRIQQVVRGDSAAYFCASSPATTGTGGTGYTFGSGTRLTVV.